The clone carrying this T cell receptor beta chain was found a few times. Library construction for TCR beta used iRepertoire HTBI primers and Arm-PCR of CDR3 regions. TCRdb fed the multiplex PCR reads into MiXCR, producing one record per CDR3 protein. The sample lists about 560,000 distinct CDR3 sequences; about 15% were seen once. Time point indicated: newly diagnosed GD, antithyroid drugs for less than 3 months. PBMC-extracted RNA yielded the TCR library. In germline, CDR1 is LGHDT, CDR2 YNNKEL (reference sequence). Trimming cost V 3 bases and J 3 bases, with 9 bases left between them. This CDR3 spans 13 amino acids. The record originates from a study of regulatory T cells in long-lasting Graves disease. These data were also reused for a study on T cells in Graves' hyperthyroidism and ophthalmopathy.

The starting material was peripheral blood mononuclear cells (PBMCs), obtained at new diagnosis, from a patient treated with antithyroid drugs. The sequence was collected from a man between 18 and 29 years old with Graves disease. The chain combines TRBV3-1 with TRBJ2-7; tentative D call: TRBD2 (6 bases). The CDR3: CASSQGRHYEQYF. For the CDR3, the DNA is TGTGCCAGCAGCCAGGGGAGGCACTACGAGCAGTACTTC.